Described below is a single T cell receptor (beta chain) sequence and its context. The sample originates from a study of OX40 agonist ivuxolimab in advanced cancers. Here immunoSEQ multiplex PCR was the method, and the copy in TCRdb shows in-frame clones only, minus some. The sample has 11,000 to 15,000 clones, about 90% seen once; the top ten hold around 25%. Germline trimming cut 1 base from V and 5 bases from J; bases unmatched to any gene: 8. Germline values: CDR1 SNHLY, CDR2 FYNNEI. This CDR3 contains 15 residues. V and J are TRBV2 and TRBJ2-7; 7 positions match TRBD1. Sequencing used CD4+ or CD8+ T cells sorted from blood, obtained in a trial of the OX40 agonist ivuxolimab. This TCR was sampled from an adult with an advanced solid tumor such as melanoma, head and neck, liver or kidney cancer. For the CDR3, the DNA is TGTGCCAGCAGTGAAGTGAGACAGGGAAGTGACGAGCAGTACTTC. This codes for CASSEVRQGSDEQYF.